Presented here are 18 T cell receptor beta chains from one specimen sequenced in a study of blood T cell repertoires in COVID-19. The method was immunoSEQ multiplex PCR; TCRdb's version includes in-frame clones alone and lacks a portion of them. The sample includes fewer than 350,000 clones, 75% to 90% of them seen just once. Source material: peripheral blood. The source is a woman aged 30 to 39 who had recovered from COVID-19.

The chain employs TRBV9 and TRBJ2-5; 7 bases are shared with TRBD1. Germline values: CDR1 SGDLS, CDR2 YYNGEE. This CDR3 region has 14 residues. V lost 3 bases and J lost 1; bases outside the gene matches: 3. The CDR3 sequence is CASSGGQSQETQYF. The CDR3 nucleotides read TGTGCCAGCAGCGGGGGACAGAGCCAAGAGACCCAGTACTTC.

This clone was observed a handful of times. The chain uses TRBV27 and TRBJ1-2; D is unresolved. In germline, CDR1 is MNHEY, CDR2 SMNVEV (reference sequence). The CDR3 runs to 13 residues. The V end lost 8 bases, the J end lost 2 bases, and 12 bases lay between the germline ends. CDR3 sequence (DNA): TGTGCCAGCTCCACGTGGGAGAACTATGGCTACACCTTC. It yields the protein CASSTWENYGYTF.

CDR3 in DNA: TGCAGCGTGAGAGGGGGGAGGGCCACCGGGGAGCTGTTTTTT. Its protein product is CSVRGGRATGELFF. The rearrangement uses TRBV29-1 and TRBJ2-2, with D tentatively TRBD2 (7 bases). The CDR3 covers 14 residues. Trimming cost V 6 bases and J 4 bases, with 15 bases left between them. Germline V gene lookup returns CDR1 SQVTM and CDR2 ANQGSEA.

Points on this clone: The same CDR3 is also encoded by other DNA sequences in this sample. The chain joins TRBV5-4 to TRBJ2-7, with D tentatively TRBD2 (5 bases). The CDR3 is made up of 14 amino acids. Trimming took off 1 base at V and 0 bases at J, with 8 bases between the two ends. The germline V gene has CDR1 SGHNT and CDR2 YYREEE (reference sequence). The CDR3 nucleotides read TGTGCCAGCAGCTTGAGTGGGAGCTCCTACGAGCAGTACTTC. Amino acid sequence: CASSLSGSSYEQYF. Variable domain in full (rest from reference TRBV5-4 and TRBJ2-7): ETGVTQSPTHLIKTRGQQVTLRCSSQSGHNTVSWYQQALGQGPQFIFQYYREEENGRGNFPPRFSGLQFPNYSSELNVNALELDDSALYLCASSLSGSSYEQYFGPGTRLTVT.

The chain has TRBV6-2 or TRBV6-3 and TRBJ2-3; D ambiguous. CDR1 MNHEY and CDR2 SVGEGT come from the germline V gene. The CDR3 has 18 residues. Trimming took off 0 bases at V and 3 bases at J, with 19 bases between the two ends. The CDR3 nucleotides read TGTGCCAGCAGTTACTCGATGATACGGTATGAGCTAACAGATACGCAGTATTTT. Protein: CASSYSMIRYELTDTQYF.

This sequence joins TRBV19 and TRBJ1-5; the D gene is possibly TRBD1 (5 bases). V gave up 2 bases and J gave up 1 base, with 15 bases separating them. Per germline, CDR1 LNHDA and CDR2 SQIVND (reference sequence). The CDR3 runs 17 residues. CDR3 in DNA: TGTGCCAGTAGTATATCGTCCAGGGCAGGGAGCAATCAGCCCCAGCATTTT. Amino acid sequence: CASSISSRAGSNQPQHF.

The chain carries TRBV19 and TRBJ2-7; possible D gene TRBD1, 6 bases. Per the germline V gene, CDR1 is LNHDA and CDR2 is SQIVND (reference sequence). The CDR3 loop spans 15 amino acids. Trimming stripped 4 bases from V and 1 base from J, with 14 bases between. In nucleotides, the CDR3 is TGTGCCAGTAGTACCTCGACAGGAAATTCCTACGAGCAGTACTTC. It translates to CASSTSTGNSYEQYF.

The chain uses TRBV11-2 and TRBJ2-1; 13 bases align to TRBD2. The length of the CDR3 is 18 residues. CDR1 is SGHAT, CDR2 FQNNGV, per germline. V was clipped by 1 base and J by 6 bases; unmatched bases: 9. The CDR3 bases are TGTGCCAGCAGCTTAGTTAGGGCACTAGCGGGGGGGCCCAATGAGCAGTTCTTC. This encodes CASSLVRALAGGPNEQFF.

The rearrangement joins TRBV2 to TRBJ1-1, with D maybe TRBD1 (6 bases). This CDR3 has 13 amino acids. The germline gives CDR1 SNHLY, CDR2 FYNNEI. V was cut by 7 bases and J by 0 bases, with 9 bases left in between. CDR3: CASMGDMNTEAFF. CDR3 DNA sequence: TGTGCCAGCATGGGGGACATGAACACTGAAGCTTTCTTT.

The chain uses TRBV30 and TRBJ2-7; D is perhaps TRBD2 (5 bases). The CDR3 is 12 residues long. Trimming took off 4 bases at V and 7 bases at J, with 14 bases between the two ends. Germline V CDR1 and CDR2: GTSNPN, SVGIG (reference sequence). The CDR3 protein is CAWNVGAEEQYF. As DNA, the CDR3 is TGTGCCTGGAATGTCGGAGCGGAGGAGCAGTACTTC.

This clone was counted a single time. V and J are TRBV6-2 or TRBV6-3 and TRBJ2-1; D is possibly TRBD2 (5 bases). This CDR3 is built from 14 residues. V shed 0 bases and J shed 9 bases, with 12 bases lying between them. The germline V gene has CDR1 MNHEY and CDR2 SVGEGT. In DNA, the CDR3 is TGTGCCAGCAGTTACTCAAGGGAGTTCGGTGAGCAGTTCTTC. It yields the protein CASSYSREFGEQFF.

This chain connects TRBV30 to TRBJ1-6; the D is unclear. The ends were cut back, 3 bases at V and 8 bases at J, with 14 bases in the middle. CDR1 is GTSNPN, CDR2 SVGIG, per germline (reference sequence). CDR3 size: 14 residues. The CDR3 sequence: CAWRRGIGDSPLHF. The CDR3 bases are TGTGCCTGGAGACGGGGTATTGGGGATTCACCCCTCCACTTT.

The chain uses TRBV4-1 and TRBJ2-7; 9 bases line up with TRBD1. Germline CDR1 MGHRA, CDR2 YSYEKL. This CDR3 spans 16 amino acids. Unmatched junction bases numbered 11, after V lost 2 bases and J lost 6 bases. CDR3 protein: CASSQSDRGTLPEQYF. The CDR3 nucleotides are TGCGCCAGCAGCCAATCGGACAGGGGAACCCTACCCGAGCAGTACTTC.

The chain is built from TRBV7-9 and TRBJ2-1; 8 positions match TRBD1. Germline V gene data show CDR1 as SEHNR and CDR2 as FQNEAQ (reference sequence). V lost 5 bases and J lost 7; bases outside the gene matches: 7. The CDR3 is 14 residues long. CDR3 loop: CASSTDRVWNEQFF. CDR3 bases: TGTGCCAGCAGCACGGACAGGGTATGGAATGAGCAGTTCTTC.

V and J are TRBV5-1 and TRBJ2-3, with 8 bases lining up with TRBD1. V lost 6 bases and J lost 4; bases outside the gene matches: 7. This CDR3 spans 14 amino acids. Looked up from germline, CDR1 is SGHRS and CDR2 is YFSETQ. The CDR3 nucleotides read TGCGCCAGCACTGAAGACAGGGGCGCAGATACGCAGTATTTT. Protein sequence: CASTEDRGADTQYF. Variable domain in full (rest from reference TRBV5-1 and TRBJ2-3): KAGVTQTPRYLIKTRGQQVTLSCSPISGHRSVSWYQQTPGQGLQFLFEYFSETQRNKGNFPGRFSGRQFSNSRSEMNVSTLELGDSALYLCASTEDRGADTQYFGPGTRLTVL.

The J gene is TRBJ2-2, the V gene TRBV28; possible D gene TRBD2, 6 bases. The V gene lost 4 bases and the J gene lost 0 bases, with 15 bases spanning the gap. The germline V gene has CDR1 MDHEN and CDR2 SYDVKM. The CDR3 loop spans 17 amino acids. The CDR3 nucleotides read TGTGCCAGCAGTTGGGCCAATAGCGGTTCGAACACCGGGGAGCTGTTTTTT. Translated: CASSWANSGSNTGELFF.

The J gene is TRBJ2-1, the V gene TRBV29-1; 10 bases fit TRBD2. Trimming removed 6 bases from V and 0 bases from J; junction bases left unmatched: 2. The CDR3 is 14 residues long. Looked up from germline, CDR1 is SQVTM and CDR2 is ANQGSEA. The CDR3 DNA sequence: TGCAGCGTCGGACTAGCGGACTCCTACAATGAGCAGTTCTTC. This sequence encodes CSVGLADSYNEQFF.

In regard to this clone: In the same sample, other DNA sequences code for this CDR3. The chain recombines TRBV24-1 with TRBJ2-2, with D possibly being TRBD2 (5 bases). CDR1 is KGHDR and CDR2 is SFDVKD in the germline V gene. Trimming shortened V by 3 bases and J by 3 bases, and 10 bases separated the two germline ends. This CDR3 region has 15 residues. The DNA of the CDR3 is TGTGCCACCAGTGATGCGGGCAGATACACCGGGGAGCTGTTTTTT. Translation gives CATSDAGRYTGELFF.